One sample yielded the 2 T cell receptor beta chains listed below, sequenced in a study of shared clonotypes between healthy human individuals. Some clones are missing from TCRdb's copy, which holds only in-frame ones; the method was immunoSEQ multiplex PCR. The data show millions of clones, about 95% seen once. Naive CD8 cells, CD45RO-negative and positively selected for CCR7, excluded terminally differentiated effector memory CD45RA+ cells. Sequencing was carried out using naive CD8+ T cells sorted from blood. The origin of the receptors is a man aged 18-30 years in good health.

Points on this clone: This same CDR3 is encoded by further DNA sequences in the sample. This rearrangement joins TRBV6-6 to TRBJ1-5, with 9 bases that match TRBD1. Unmatched junction bases numbered 4, after V lost 6 bases and J lost 4 bases. Germline CDR1 MNHNY, CDR2 SVGAGI (reference sequence). CDR3 size: 14 residues. CDR3 DNA sequence: TGTGCCAGCAGCCCCGACAGGGGGAATCAGCCCCAGCATTTT. Encoded protein: CASSPDRGNQPQHF.

About this clone itself: Other DNA variants within this sample encode the same CDR3. The chain is built from TRBV6-5 and TRBJ1-2; no reliable D call. Germline loops: CDR1 MNHEY, CDR2 SVGAGI. Trimming stripped 0 bases from V and 4 bases from J, with 6 bases between. The CDR3 has 13 amino acids. Written as DNA, the CDR3 is TGTGCCAGCAGTTACTCGGCAGTCTATGGCTACACCTTC. Protein: CASSYSAVYGYTF.